This note documents a single T cell receptor (beta chain) sequence. The data stem from a study of blood T cells in healthy people across ages. Using a J-beta primer mix together with a sample-barcoded 5' primer, a second PCR was run for roughly 6 to 11 cycles. All cDNA molecules were each tagged by a template-switch adaptor with 12 random nucleotides. From the 5' RACE reads, TCRdb called clonotypes with MiXCR, one entry per CDR3 protein. This sample has roughly 1,300,000 distinct CDR3 sequences, with around 59% found just once. Sequenced: blood. This TCR derives from a man aged 18 to 30 in good health.

The CDR3 DNA follows: TGTGCCAGCAGTGAATTGGACAGGCCCAGAAACTACGAGCAGTACTTC. This sequence encodes CASSELDRPRNYEQYF. This chain connects TRBV2 to TRBJ2-7, with TRBD1 identical over 7 bases. The ends lost 2 bases at V and 3 bases at J; junction bases unmatched: 10. Germline V gives CDR1 SNHLY, CDR2 FYNNEI. The length of the CDR3 is 16 residues.